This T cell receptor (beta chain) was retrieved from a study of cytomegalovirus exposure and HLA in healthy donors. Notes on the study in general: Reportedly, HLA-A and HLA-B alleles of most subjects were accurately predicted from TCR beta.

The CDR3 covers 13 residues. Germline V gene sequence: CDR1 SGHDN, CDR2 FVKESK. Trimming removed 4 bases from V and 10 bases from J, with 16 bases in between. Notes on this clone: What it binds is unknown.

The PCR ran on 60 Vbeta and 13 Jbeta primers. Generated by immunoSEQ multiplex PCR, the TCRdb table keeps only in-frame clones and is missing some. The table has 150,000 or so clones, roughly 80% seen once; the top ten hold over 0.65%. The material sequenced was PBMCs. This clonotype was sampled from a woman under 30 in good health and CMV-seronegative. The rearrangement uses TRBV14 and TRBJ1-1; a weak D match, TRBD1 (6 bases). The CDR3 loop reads CASSPPGGLRAFF. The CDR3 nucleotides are TGTGCCAGCAGCCCCCCCGGGGGGCTGAGAGCTTTCTTT.